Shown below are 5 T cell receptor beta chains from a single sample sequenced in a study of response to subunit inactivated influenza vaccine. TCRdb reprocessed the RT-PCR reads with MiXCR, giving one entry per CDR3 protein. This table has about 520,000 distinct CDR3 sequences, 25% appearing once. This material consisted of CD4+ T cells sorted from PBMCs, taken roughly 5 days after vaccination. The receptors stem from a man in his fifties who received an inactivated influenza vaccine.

The CDR3 reads CASSLGLGIDYGYTF. CDR3 in DNA: TGTGCCAGCAGCTTAGGCCTGGGAATTGACTATGGCTACACCTTC. The genes are TRBV7-9 and TRBJ1-2; no clear D gene. V lost 1 base, J lost 3 bases, and 12 bases lay in between. The CDR3 runs to 15 residues. In germline, CDR1 is SEHNR, CDR2 FQNEAQ (reference sequence).

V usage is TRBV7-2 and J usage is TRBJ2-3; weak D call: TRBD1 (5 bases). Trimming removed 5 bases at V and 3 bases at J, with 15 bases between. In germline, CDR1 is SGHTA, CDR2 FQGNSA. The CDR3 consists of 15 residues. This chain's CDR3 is CASSRLTGGTDTQYF. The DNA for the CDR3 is TGTGCCAGCAGCCGCCTAACAGGTGGTACAGATACGCAGTATTTT.

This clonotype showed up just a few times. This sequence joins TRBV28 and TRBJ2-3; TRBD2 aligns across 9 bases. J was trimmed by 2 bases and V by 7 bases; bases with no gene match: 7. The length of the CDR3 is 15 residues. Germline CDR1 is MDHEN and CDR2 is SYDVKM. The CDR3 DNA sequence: TGTGCCAGCACCCTAGCGGGGAAGCACACAGATACGCAGTATTTT. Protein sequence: CASTLAGKHTDTQYF. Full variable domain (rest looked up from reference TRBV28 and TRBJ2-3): DVKVTQSSRYLVKRTGEKVFLECVQDMDHENMFWYRQDPGLGLRLIYFSYDVKMKEKGDIPEGYSVSREKKERFSLILESASTNQTSMYLCASTLAGKHTDTQYFGPGTRLTVL.

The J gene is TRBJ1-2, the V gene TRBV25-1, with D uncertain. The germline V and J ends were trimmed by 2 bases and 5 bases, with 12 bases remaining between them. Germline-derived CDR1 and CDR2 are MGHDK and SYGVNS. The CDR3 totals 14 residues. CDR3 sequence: CASSENARSYGYTF. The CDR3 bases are TGTGCCAGCAGTGAAAACGCAAGAAGTTATGGCTACACCTTC.

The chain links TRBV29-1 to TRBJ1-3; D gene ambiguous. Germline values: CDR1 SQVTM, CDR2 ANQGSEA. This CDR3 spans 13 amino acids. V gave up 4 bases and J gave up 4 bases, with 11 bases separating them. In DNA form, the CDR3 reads TGCAGCGTTGCAGGAGCAGCCGGAAACACCATATATTTT. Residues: CSVAGAAGNTIYF.